The 22 T cell receptor beta chains given below trace back to one sample, sequenced in a study of T cells in Graves' hyperthyroidism and ophthalmopathy. The CDR3 regions of TCR beta were amplified from RNA transcripts. HTBI primers were the set used in a first-round RT-PCR of the TCR CDR3. TCRdb itself ran the multiplex PCR reads through MiXCR, one entry per CDR3 protein. This sample has hundreds of thousands of distinct CDR3 sequences, with around 21% found just once. Sequenced: blood. The origin of the receptors is a man aged 25-40 years with Graves' ophthalmopathy.

CDR3 nucleotides: TGCGCCAGCAGCCCCCTTGTGAGGGGAGCTGGGGCCAACGTCCTGACTTTC. Protein sequence: CASSPLVRGAGANVLTF. The chain links TRBV4-1 to TRBJ2-6; D is tentatively TRBD1 or TRBD2 (5 bases each). V was pared by 4 bases and J by 2 bases, with 15 bases between. Germline V gene sequence: CDR1 MGHRA, CDR2 YSYEKL. CDR3 size: 17 residues.

As for this clonotype: One base away lies a much larger clone, so this may be a sequencing read error. The CDR3 sequence: CASSRGRGGKNEQHF. DNA for the CDR3: TGTGCCAGTAGCAGGGGGCGCGGGGGAAAAAACGAGCAGCACTTC. The chain couples TRBV2 to TRBJ2-7, with D possibly matching TRBD1 (8 bases). The CDR3 is made up of 15 amino acids. CDR1 and CDR2 (germline): SNHLY, FYNNEI.

This clonotype has only a few counts. The chain is built from TRBV3-1 and TRBJ2-1; 14 positions match TRBD2. Trimming cost V 4 bases and J 4 bases; bases outside gene matches: 15. The V gene's germline CDR1 is LGHDT and CDR2 YNNKEL (reference sequence). This CDR3 is 20 amino acids long. The CDR3 DNA reads TGTGCCAGCAGCCTGACACCCGGGACTAGCGGGAGCGCGATTTACAATGAGCAGTTCTTC. Translation: CASSLTPGTSGSAIYNEQFF.

This clonotype turned up a few times. The chain joins TRBV2 to TRBJ1-4; 8 bases fit TRBD1. Germline CDR1 reads SNHLY; CDR2 reads FYNNEI. This CDR3 has 14 residues. The V segment lost 5 bases and the J segment 4 bases; nucleotides outside the gene matches: 3. For the CDR3, the DNA is TGTGCCAGCAGTAATGACAGGGGTAATGAAAAACTGTTTTTT. This gives the protein CASSNDRGNEKLFF.

This clonotype was detected many times. V is TRBV2 and J is TRBJ2-1; possibly TRBD2 for D (6 bases). Trimming pared 0 bases from V and 3 bases from J, leaving 12 bases between. Germline V gene data show CDR1 as SNHLY and CDR2 as FYNNEI. The CDR3 loop spans 16 amino acids. The CDR3 protein is CASSEALASVYNEQFF. Written as DNA, the CDR3 is TGTGCCAGCAGTGAAGCGCTAGCTAGCGTCTACAATGAGCAGTTCTTC.

J is TRBJ1-2 and V is TRBV30; tentative D call: TRBD1 (5 bases). Germline V gene sequence: CDR1 GTSNPN, CDR2 SVGIG (reference sequence). V lost 3 bases and J lost 3, with 14 bases in between. The CDR3 spans 14 residues. The chain's CDR3 is CAWRGPDKYYGYTF. The CDR3 DNA sequence: TGTGCCTGGAGGGGACCCGACAAGTACTATGGCTACACCTTC.

This clonotype was seen a few times. The J gene is TRBJ2-7, the V gene TRBV9; 7 nucleotides align to TRBD1. CDR3 size: 13 residues. Germline V gene sequence: CDR1 SGDLS, CDR2 YYNGEE. Trimming removed 3 bases from V and 4 bases from J; junction bases left unmatched: 4. CDR3 sequence reads: CASSDGQAYEQYF. CDR3 DNA: TGTGCCAGCAGCGACGGACAGGCTTACGAGCAGTACTTC.

The chain carries TRBV4-1 and TRBJ1-5; D uncertain. Looked up from germline, CDR1 is MGHRA and CDR2 is YSYEKL. The germline V and J ends were trimmed by 0 bases and 7 bases, with 10 bases remaining between them. There are 14 residues in the CDR3. The CDR3 DNA reads as TGCGCCAGCAGCCAAGAGAGGGAGTTCCAGCCCCAGCATTTT. Translating it yields CASSQEREFQPQHF.

As concerns this clonotype: At one end the junction does not follow the germline gene, possibly because of a read error. The V call is TRBV11-2, the J call TRBJ2-5, with D possibly being TRBD1 (6 bases). CDR3 size: 15 residues. From germline, CDR1 is SGHAT and CDR2 FQNNGV. CDR3 amino acids: CASSFQAGTRETQYF. CDR3 DNA: TGCGCCAGCAGCTTCCAAGCAGGGACAAGGGAGACCCAGTACTTC.

This clonotype was observed a few times. V is TRBV10-3 and J is TRBJ2-1; 8 bases match TRBD2. The CDR3 totals 13 residues. The V gene end was trimmed by 6 bases and the J gene end by 6 bases; junction bases not matched to a gene: 4. Germline V gene data show CDR1 as ENHRY and CDR2 as SYGVKD. CDR3 sequence: CAISGSGGNEQFF. Here the CDR3 DNA reads TGTGCCATCAGCGGGAGCGGGGGCAATGAGCAGTTCTTC.

This clonotype came up a few times. The chain has TRBV10-3 and TRBJ2-7, with D hard to call. V was shortened by 0 bases and J by 0 bases, with 9 bases between the two germline ends. The germline V gene encodes CDR1 ENHRY and CDR2 SYGVKD. The CDR3 runs to 15 residues. The CDR3 sequence: CAISESARTSYEQYF. The CDR3 DNA is TGTGCCATCAGTGAGTCGGCTAGAACCTCCTACGAGCAGTACTTC.

This clonotype was counted only a few times. J is TRBJ2-3 and V is TRBV2, with 10 positions matching TRBD1. CDR1 and CDR2 (germline): SNHLY, FYNNEI. V gave up 4 bases and J gave up 6 bases; unmatched junction bases: 7. CDR3 length: 15 amino acids. Here the CDR3 DNA reads TGTGCCAGCAGTGCCGCCGGGACAGGGGACGATACGCAGTATTTT. This gives the protein CASSAAGTGDDTQYF.

This clonotype was recorded many times. This sequence joins TRBV30 and TRBJ1-2; possibly TRBD1 for D (6 bases). The V and J ends lost 1 base and 8 bases respectively, with 11 bases between them. The CDR3 length is 12 residues. Per the germline V gene, CDR1 is GTSNPN and CDR2 is SVGIG (reference sequence). The DNA of the CDR3 is TGTGCCTGGAGTGATACAGGGAGAGGCTACACCTTC. Encoded protein: CAWSDTGRGYTF.

This clonotype was counted ten times or more. CDR3: CASSFRQGNTEAFF. CDR3 in DNA: TGTGCCAGCAGCTTCCGACAGGGGAACACTGAAGCTTTCTTT. The V gene is TRBV12-3 or TRBV12-4, the J gene TRBJ1-1, with 7 bases aligning to TRBD1. V dropped 6 bases and J dropped 1; count of bases not matched to a gene: 5. This CDR3 comprises 14 residues.

The V call is TRBV6-1, the J call TRBJ2-5; D gene ambiguous. Trimming shortened V by 2 bases and J by 1 base, and 2 bases separated the two germline ends. The germline V gene encodes CDR1 MNHNS and CDR2 SASEGT. This CDR3 region has 12 residues. CDR3 loop: CASSERQETQYF. In nucleotides, the CDR3 is TGTGCCAGCAGTGAACGCCAAGAGACCCAGTACTTC.

The chain joins TRBV27 to TRBJ2-7, with D perhaps matching TRBD2 (6 bases). V was shortened by 6 bases and J by 3 bases, with 18 bases between the two germline ends. Germline lookup yields CDR1 MNHEY and CDR2 SMNVEV (reference sequence). CDR3 length: 15 amino acids. CDR3 loop: CASRISGEYNYEQYF. As DNA, the CDR3 is TGTGCCAGCAGGATTAGCGGAGAGTACAACTACGAGCAGTACTTC.

V usage is TRBV20-1 and J usage is TRBJ2-7; 7 bases are shared with TRBD1. This CDR3 has 15 residues. Per germline, CDR1 DFQATT and CDR2 SNEGSKA (reference sequence). The trim removed 5 bases at V and 0 bases at J, leaving 10 bases unmatched. CDR3 sequence (DNA): TGCAGTGCTCCCCCGACAGGGAGAAGCTCCTACGAGCAGTACTTC. This encodes CSAPPTGRSSYEQYF.

This clonotype was found many times. The gene calls are TRBV24-1 and TRBJ1-1; maybe TRBD1 (5 bases). From germline, CDR1 is KGHDR and CDR2 SFDVKD. The CDR3 length is 13 residues. Trimming shortened V by 3 bases and J by 7 bases, and 11 bases separated the two germline ends. CDR3 sequence reads: CATSDIGGGEAFF. CDR3 nucleotide sequence: TGTGCCACCAGTGATATCGGGGGGGGTGAAGCTTTCTTT.

This clonotype was observed many times. The V call is TRBV7-2, the J call TRBJ2-1; D is ambiguous. From germline, CDR1 is SGHTA and CDR2 FQGNSA. V was clipped by 5 bases and J by 10 bases, with 15 bases between them. The CDR3 consists of 13 residues. The CDR3, as DNA: TGTGCCAGCAGCGTTAACCAGCGATGGGAGCAGTTCTTC. Translating gives CASSVNQRWEQFF.

In its sample, this clonotype was seen a few times. The chain uses TRBV5-6 and TRBJ2-7; TRBD2 matches 12 bases. The ends lost 0 bases at V and 3 bases at J; junction bases unmatched: 4. The CDR3 is 16 amino acids. Germline V lookup: CDR1 SGHDT, CDR2 YYEEEE. CDR3 sequence: CASSLGLAGARYEQYF. CDR3 nucleotides: TGTGCCAGCAGCTTGGGACTAGCGGGAGCACGCTACGAGCAGTACTTC. The full variable domain, in which reference TRBV5-6 and TRBJ2-7 provide the parts outside the CDR3, is DAGVTQSPTHLIKTRGQQVTLRCSPKSGHDTVSWYQQALGQGPQFIFQYYEEEERQRGNFPDRFSGHQFPNYSSELNVNALLLGDSALYLCASSLGLAGARYEQYFGPGTRLTVT.

At least ten counts were recorded for this clonotype. The V call is TRBV3-1, the J call TRBJ2-7; the match to TRBD1 covers 7 bases. This CDR3 spans 14 amino acids. Trimming cost V 4 bases and J 2 bases; bases outside gene matches: 5. Germline CDR1 reads LGHDT; CDR2 reads YNNKEL (reference sequence). The CDR3: CASSPWGQPYEQYF. DNA for the CDR3: TGTGCCAGCAGCCCCTGGGGACAGCCCTACGAGCAGTACTTC.

The gene calls are TRBV4-2 and TRBJ2-1, with 11 bases matching TRBD2. V lost 4 bases to trimming and J lost 7 bases; unmatched junction nucleotides: 9. The CDR3 consists of 16 residues. Germline CDR1 LGHNA, CDR2 YNFKEQ. CDR3 sequence: CASSLTSGVPTNEQFF. CDR3 nucleotides: TGTGCCAGCAGCCTGACTAGCGGGGTTCCCACGAATGAGCAGTTCTTC.